The rows below give T cell receptor beta chains drawn from one sample of a study of shared clonotypes between healthy human individuals. The data were produced by immunoSEQ multiplex PCR, yet TCRdb's version contains in-frame clones alone and is incomplete. This repertoire shows approximately 640,000 clones, about 92% found once; its top ten account for 34%. The material sequenced was memory CD8+ T cells from PBMCs. These receptor sequences come from a man aged 18 to 29 in good health. Some clones in this sample may be carry-over from other donors' samples. Both conserved end residues are part of each CDR3. The order of the fields is J gene, V gene, D gene, CDR3 protein. A D gene is named only where the DNA matches it firmly.

j_gene: TRBJ2-7; v_gene: TRBV7-2; d_gene: TRBD1; CDR3aa: CASSFFRGPYEQYF
j_gene: TRBJ2-7; v_gene: TRBV6-5; d_gene: NA; CDR3aa: CASSYSGGLRMYEQYF
j_gene: TRBJ1-2; v_gene: TRBV7-9; d_gene: NA; CDR3aa: CASSFKLGIRHGYTF
j_gene: TRBJ2-5; v_gene: TRBV4-3; d_gene: NA; CDR3aa: CASSQDWTEQETQYF
j_gene: TRBJ1-1; v_gene: TRBV30; d_gene: NA; CDR3aa: CAWSEGGADEAFF
j_gene: TRBJ1-4; v_gene: TRBV14; d_gene: NA; CDR3aa: CASSQVQGGEKLFF
j_gene: TRBJ1-2; v_gene: TRBV5-6; d_gene: NA; CDR3aa: CASSLGTGYGYTF
j_gene: TRBJ1-5; v_gene: TRBV30; d_gene: TRBD1; CDR3aa: CACSAGGTQPQHF
j_gene: TRBJ1-3; v_gene: TRBV11-2; d_gene: TRBD1; CDR3aa: CASSSRTGEGAGNTIYF
j_gene: TRBJ2-1; v_gene: TRBV4-3; d_gene: NA; CDR3aa: CASSQVASEQFF